This T cell receptor beta chain was sequenced during a study of monozygotic twins with cystic fibrosis (dated by TCRdb to 2020 to 2022). Some background on the complete study: About 3 micrograms of fragmented DNA went through around 14 PCR cycles to produce barcoded libraries. To assess genetic influence on V and J gene usage, the study compared TCR beta repertoires within and across 16 monozygotic twin pairs with cystic fibrosis. Made up mostly of children and adolescents, the cohort included ten female and six male twin pairs ranging in age from roughly 2.0 to 40 years, with a median of roughly 9.1 years. Twins were ranked among around 960 cohort participants for weight-for-height and FEVPerc (FEV1 disease centile) at the day of blood sampling. Data for three of the twin pairs had already been reported earlier in a different context. Here is what the overall study found, with its caveats: The greatest similarity to the co-twin was observed for V gene usage in 13 of 16 pairs and for J usage in 8 of 16 pairs, which suggested genetic constraints. Monozygotic CF twin pairs shared significantly more nucleotide-identical clonotypes within each pair than unrelated CF individuals shared with one another (P = 0.000026, Mann-Whitney). The cohort was small, and the number of shared CDR3s showed no association with age, concordance or disease severity. Simpson clonality was found to be generally low (median around 0.01), suggesting a naive-dominated repertoire, although higher clonality was observed in the most severely affected patients.

The CDR1 and CDR2 encoded by the germline V gene are LGHNA and YSLEER. Measured from the cysteine to the phenylalanine, the CDR3 is 14 residues long. The entry retains the CDR3 DNA only, 42 bases that are in frame from base 1. The germline ends are 12 bases apart after V is trimmed by 0 bases and J by 9 bases. Comment on this clone: What this receptor recognizes is not known. Within one base of it there is no much larger clone, and no base qualities were kept.

TCR beta CDR3 regions were amplified by multiplex PCR with the immunoSEQ immune profiling system according to the manufacturer's instructions. An Illumina NextSeq system was used for sequencing. For the original study's pipeline: Sequence data were processed on the immunoSEQ Analyzer platform, and clonality was computed as the square root of Simpson's index of productive rearrangements. Jensen-Shannon distance served as the measure of similarity in V and J usage, while OLGA was used to compute CDR3 generation probabilities. Shared CDR3 sequences were searched against the immuneACCESS database (August 2020) and VDJdb (December 2020). The immuneACCESS repertoire file appears here via TCRdb, limited to in-frame rearrangements. These files lack a portion of the clones; in checked studies, under half of the deficit traces to unresolved V genes, and the cause of the others is not known. From that table come the V and J calls and clone size; the DNA was used to work out D and trimming. Across this sample there are under 30,000 clones, with around 96% seen only once. The ten biggest clones cover about 2.5% of the sample.

The twin pairs came from the European Cystic Fibrosis Twin and Sibling Study Cohort, a cohort that recruited patients from 158 CF clinics across 14 European countries. Both zygosity and CFTR genotype were checked in-house, and zygosity was tested with multiplex PCR across nine short tandem repeat loci. Peripheral blood was sampled from each twin, and clinical parameters were recorded on the day of blood sampling. Genomic DNA was isolated from peripheral blood cells with phenol/chloroform and kept in TE buffer at 4 degrees C. The V and J segments used are TRBV4-3 and TRBJ2-1; the D gene identity is not certain. Sample: blood. This receptor was identified in a girl aged 2-10 years with cystic fibrosis. The CDR3 loop reads CASSQDKYPGEQFF. The sequenced DNA: TGCGCCAGCAGCCAAGATAAGTACCCCGGTGAGCAGTTCTTC.